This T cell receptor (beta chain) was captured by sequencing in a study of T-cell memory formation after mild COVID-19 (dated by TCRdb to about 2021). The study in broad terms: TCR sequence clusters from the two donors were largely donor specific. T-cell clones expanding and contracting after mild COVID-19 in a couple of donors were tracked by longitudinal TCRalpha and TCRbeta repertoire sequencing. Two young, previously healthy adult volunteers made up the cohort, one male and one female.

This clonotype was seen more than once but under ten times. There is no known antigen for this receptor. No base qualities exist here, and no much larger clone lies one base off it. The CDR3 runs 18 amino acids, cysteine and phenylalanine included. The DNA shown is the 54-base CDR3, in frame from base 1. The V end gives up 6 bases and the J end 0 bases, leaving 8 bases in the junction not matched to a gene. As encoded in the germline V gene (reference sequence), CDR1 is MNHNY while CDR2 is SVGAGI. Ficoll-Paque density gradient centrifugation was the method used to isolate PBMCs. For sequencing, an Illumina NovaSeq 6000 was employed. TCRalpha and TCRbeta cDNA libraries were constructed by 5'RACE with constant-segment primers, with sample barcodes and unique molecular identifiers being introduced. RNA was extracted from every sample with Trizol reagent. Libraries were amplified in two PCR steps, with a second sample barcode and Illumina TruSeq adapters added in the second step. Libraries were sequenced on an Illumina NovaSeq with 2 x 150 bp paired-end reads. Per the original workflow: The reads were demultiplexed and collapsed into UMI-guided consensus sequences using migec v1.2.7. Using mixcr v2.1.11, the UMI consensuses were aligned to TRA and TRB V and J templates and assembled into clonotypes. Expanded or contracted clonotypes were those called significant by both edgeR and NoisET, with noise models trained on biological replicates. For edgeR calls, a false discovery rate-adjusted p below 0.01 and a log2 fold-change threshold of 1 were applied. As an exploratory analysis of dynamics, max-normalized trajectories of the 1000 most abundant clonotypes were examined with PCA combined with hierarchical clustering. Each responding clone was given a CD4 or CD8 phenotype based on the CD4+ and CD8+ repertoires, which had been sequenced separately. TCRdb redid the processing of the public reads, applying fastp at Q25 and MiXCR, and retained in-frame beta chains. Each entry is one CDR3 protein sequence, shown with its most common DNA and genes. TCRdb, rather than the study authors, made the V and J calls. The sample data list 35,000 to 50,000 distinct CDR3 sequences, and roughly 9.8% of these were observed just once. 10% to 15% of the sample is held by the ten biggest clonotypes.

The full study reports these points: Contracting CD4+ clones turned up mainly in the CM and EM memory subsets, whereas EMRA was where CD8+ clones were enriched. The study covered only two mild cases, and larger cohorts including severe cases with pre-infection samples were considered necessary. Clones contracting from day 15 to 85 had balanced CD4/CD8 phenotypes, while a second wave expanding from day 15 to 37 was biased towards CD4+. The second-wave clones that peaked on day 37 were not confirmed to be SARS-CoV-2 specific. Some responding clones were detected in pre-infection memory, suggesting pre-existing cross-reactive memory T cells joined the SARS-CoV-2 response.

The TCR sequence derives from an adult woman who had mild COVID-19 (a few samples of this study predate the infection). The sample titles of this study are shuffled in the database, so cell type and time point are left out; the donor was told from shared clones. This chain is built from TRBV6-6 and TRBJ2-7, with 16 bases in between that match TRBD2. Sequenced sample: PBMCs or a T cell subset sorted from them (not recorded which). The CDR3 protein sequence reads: CASSSGGTSGRASYEQYF. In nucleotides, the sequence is TGTGCCAGCAGCTCAGGAGGGACTAGCGGGAGGGCCTCCTACGAGCAGTACTTC.